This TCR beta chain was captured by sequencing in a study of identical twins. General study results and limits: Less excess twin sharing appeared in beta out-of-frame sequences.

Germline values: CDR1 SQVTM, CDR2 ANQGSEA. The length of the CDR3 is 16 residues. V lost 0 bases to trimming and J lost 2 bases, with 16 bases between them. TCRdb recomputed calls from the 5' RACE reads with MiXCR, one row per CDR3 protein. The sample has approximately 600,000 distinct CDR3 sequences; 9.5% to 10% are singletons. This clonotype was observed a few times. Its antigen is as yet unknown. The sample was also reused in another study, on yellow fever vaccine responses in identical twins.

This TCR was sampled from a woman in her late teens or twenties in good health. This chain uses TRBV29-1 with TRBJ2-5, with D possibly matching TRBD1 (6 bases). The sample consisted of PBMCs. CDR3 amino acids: CSVEDIRQGPQETQYF. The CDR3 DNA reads TGCAGCGTTGAAGATATACGTCAGGGGCCTCAAGAGACCCAGTACTTC.